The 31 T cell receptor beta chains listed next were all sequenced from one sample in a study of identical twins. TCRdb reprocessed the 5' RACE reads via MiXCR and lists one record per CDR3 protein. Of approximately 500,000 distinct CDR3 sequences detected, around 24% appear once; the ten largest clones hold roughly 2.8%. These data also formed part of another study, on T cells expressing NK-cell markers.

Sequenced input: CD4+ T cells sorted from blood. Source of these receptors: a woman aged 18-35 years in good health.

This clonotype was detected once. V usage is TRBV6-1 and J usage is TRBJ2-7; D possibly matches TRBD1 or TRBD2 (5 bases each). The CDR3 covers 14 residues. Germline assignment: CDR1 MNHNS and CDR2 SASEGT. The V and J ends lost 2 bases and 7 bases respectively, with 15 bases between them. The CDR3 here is CASSELSQGREQYF. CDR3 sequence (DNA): TGTGCCAGCAGTGAACTGTCGCAGGGACGGGAGCAGTACTTC.

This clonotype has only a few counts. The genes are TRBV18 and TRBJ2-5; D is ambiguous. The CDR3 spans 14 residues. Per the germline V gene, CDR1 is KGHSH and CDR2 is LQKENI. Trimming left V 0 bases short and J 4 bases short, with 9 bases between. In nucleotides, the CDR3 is TGTGCCAGCTCACCACCGGCGGTACGAGAGACCCAGTACTTC. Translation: CASSPPAVRETQYF.

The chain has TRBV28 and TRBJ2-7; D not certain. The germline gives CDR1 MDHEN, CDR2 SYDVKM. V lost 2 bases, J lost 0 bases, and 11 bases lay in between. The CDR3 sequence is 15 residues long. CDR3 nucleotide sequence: TGTGCCAGCAGTTTACCTCCGCGGTTCTCCTACGAGCAGTACTTC. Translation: CASSLPPRFSYEQYF.

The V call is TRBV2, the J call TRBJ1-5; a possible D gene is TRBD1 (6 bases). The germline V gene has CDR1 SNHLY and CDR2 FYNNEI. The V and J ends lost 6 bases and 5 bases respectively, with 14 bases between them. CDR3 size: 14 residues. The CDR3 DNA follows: TGTGCCAGCAGCCTGGACGGGGGCCATCAGCCCCAGCATTTT. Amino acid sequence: CASSLDGGHQPQHF.

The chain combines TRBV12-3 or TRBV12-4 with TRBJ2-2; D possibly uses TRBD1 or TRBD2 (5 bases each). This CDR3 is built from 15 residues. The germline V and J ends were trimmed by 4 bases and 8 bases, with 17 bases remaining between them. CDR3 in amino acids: CASSSRNRDPGELFF. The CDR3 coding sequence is TGTGCCAGCAGTTCCCGCAACCGGGACCCAGGGGAGCTGTTTTTT.

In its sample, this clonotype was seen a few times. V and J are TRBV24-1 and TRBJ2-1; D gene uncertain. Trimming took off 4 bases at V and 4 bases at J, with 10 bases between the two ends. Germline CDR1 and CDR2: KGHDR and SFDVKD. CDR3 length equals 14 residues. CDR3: CATSESAFYNEQFF. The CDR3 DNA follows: TGTGCCACCAGTGAGTCAGCCTTTTACAATGAGCAGTTCTTC.

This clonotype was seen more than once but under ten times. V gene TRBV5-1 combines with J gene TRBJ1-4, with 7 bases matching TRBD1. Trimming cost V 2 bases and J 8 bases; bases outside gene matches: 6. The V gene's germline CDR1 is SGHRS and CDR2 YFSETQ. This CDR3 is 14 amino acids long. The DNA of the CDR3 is TGCGCCAGCAGCTTACAGGGGTCCGGCGAAAAACTGTTTTTT. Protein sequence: CASSLQGSGEKLFF.

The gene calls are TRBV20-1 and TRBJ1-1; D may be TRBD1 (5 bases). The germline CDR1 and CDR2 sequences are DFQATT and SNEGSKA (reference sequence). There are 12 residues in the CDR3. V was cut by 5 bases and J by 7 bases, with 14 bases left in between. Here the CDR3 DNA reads TGCAGTGCTCGACGACAGCTAATTGAAGCTTTCTTT. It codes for CSARRQLIEAFF.

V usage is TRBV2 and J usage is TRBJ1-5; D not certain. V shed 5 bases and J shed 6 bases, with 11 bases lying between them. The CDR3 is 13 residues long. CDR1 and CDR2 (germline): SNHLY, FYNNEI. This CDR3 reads CASSQGWSQPQHF. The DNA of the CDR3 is TGTGCCAGCAGTCAAGGGTGGAGTCAGCCCCAGCATTTT.

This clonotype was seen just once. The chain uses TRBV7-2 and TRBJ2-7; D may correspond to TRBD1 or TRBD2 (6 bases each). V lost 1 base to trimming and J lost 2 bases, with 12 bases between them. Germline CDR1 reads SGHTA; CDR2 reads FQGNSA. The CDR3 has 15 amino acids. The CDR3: CASSLVEGGTYEQYF. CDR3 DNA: TGTGCCAGCAGCTTAGTTGAGGGGGGAACCTACGAGCAGTACTTC.

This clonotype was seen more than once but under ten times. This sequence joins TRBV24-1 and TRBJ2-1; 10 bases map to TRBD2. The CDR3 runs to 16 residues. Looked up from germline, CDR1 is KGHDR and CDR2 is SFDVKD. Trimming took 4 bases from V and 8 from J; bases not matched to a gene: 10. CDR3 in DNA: TGTGCCACCAGTGAGGGAGCTAGCGGGAGTATTGATGAGCAGTTCTTC. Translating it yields CATSEGASGSIDEQFF.

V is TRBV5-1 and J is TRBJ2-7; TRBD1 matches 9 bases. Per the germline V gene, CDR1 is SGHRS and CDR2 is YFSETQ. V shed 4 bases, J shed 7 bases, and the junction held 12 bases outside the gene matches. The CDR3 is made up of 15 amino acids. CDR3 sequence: CASSQDPGQGREQYF. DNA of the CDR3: TGCGCCAGCAGCCAAGATCCGGGACAGGGCCGTGAGCAGTACTTC.

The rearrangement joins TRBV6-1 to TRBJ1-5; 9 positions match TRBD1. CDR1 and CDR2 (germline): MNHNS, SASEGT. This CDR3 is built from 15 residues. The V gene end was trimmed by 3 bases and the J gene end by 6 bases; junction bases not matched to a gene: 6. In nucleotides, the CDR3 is TGTGCCAGCAGTGATCCCGGGACAGGGATTCAGCCCCAGCATTTT. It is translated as CASSDPGTGIQPQHF.

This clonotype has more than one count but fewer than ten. The CDR3 protein is CASSQGLAGVMNTGELFF. CDR3 in DNA: TGCGCCAGCAGCCAAGGACTAGCGGGAGTCATGAACACCGGGGAGCTGTTTTTT. This chain connects TRBV5-1 to TRBJ2-2; 13 nucleotides align to TRBD2. Germline CDR1 reads SGHRS; CDR2 reads YFSETQ. J gave up 1 base and V 4 bases, and 7 bases lay outside the gene matches. This CDR3 is 18 amino acids long.

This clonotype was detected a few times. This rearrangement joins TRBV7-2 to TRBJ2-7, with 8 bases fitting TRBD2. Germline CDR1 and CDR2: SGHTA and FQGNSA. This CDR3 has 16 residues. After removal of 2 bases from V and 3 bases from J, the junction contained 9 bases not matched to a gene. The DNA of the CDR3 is TGTGCCAGCAGCTTAATGTCGGCGGGGGGATACTACGAGCAGTACTTC. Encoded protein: CASSLMSAGGYYEQYF.

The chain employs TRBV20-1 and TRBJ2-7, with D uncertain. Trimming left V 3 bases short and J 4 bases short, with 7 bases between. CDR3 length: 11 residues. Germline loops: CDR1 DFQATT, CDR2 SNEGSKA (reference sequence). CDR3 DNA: TGCAGTGCTAGGAACAATTACGAGCAGTACTTC. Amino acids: CSARNNYEQYF.

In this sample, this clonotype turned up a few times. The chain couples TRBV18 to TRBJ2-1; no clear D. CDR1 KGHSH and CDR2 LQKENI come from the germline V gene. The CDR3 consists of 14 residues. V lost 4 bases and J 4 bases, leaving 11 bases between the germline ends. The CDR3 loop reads CASSRLTEYNEQFF. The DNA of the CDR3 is TGTGCCAGCTCACGACTGACTGAATACAATGAGCAGTTCTTC.

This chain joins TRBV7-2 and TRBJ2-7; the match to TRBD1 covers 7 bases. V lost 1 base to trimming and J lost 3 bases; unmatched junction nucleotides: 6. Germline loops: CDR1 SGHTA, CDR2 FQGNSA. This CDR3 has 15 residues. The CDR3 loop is CASSLGLGDSYEQYF. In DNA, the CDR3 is TGTGCCAGCAGCTTAGGGCTTGGGGACAGCTACGAGCAGTACTTC.

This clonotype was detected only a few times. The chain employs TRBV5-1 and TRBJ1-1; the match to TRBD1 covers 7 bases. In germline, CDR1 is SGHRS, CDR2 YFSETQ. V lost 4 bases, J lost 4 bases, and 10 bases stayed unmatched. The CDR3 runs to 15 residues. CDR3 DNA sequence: TGCGCCAGCAGCCGTCGACAGGGCGTGAGCACTGAAGCTTTCTTT. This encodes CASSRRQGVSTEAFF.

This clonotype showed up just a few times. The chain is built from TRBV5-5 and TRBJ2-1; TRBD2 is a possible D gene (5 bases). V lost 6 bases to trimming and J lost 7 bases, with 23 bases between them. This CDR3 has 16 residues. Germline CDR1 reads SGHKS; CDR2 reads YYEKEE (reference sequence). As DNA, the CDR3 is TGTGCCAGCACCCCCTTAGGAGCGGCTTTGAGAAATGAGCAGTTCTTC. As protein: CASTPLGAALRNEQFF.

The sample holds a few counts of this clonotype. The DNA of the CDR3 is TGTGCCACAGGGGACTACGGGGAGCTGTTTTTT. This gives the protein CATGDYGELFF. The chain has TRBV24-1 and TRBJ2-2; 7 bases match TRBD2. CDR1 and CDR2 (germline): KGHDR, SFDVKD. CDR3 length equals 11 residues. V dropped 10 bases and J dropped 7; count of bases not matched to a gene: 2.

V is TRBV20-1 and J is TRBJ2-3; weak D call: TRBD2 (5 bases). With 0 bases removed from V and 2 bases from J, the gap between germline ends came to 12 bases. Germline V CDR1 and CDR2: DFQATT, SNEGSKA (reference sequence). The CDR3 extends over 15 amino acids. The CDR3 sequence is CSARDSAASTDTQYF. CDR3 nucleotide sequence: TGCAGTGCTAGAGACTCAGCGGCTTCCACAGATACGCAGTATTTT.

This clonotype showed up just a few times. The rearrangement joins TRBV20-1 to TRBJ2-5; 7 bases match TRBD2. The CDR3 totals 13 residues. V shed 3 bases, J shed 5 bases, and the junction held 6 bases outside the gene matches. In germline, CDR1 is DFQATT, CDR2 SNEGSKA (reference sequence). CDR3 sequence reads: CSASAGVGETQYF. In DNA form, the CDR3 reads TGCAGTGCTAGTGCGGGAGTAGGGGAGACCCAGTACTTC.

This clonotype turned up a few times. CDR3 in amino acids: CASSYRDRVFGRGYTF. The CDR3 DNA follows: TGTGCCAGCAGTTACCGGGACAGGGTTTTTGGTAGGGGCTACACCTTC. The genes are TRBV6-5 and TRBJ1-2; 9 bases match TRBD1. The CDR3 totals 16 residues. CDR1 is MNHEY and CDR2 is SVGAGI in the germline V gene. The V segment lost 2 bases and the J segment 8 bases; nucleotides outside the gene matches: 12.

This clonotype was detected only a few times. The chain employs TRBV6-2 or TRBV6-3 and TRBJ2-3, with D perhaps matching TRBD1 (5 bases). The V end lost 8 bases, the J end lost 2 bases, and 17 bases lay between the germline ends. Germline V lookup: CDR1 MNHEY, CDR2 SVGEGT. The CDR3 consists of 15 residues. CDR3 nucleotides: TGTGCCAGCGGGGCGACTTTTACCTACACAGATACGCAGTATTTT. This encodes CASGATFTYTDTQYF.

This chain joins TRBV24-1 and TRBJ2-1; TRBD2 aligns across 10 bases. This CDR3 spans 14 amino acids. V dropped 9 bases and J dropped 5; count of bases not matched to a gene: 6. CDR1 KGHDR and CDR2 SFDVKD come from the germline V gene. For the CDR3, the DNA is TGTGCCACCGGTACTAGCGGGATTAACAATGAGCAGTTCTTC. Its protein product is CATGTSGINNEQFF.

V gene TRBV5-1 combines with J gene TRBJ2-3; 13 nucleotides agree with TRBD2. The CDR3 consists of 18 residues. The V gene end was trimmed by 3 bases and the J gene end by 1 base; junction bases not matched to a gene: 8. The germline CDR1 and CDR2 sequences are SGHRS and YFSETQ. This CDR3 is CASSSGTSGIGGTDTQYF. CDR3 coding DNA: TGCGCCAGCAGCTCCGGGACTAGCGGGATTGGAGGCACAGATACGCAGTATTTT.

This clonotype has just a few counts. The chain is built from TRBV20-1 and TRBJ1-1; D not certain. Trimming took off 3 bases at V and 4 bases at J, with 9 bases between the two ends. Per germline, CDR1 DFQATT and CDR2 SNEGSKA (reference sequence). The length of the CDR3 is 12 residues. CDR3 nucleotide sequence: TGCAGTGCTAGGTCGGGGTCCACTGAAGCTTTCTTT. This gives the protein CSARSGSTEAFF.

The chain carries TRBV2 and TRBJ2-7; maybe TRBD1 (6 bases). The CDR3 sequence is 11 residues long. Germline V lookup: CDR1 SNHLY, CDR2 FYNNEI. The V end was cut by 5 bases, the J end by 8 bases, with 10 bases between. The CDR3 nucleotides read TGTGCCAGCAGTTACAGGGAGCAGCAGTACTTC. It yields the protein CASSYREQQYF.

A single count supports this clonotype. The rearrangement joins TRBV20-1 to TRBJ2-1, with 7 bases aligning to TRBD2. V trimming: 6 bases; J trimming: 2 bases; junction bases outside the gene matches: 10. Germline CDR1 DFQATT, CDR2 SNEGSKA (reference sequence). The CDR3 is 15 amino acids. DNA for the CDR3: TGCAGTGCCCACAGCCTTGGGGGGGCCTACAATGAGCAGTTCTTC. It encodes CSAHSLGGAYNEQFF.

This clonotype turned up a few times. Written as DNA, the CDR3 is TGTGCCAGCAGTTTCCCACTAGCGGGCCAAGAGACCCAGTACTTC. Protein: CASSFPLAGQETQYF. The chain uses TRBV6-2 or TRBV6-3 and TRBJ2-5; the match to TRBD2 covers 9 bases. V was clipped by 4 bases and J by 1 base; unmatched bases: 4. The germline gives CDR1 MNHEY, CDR2 SVGEGT. This CDR3 is built from 15 residues.